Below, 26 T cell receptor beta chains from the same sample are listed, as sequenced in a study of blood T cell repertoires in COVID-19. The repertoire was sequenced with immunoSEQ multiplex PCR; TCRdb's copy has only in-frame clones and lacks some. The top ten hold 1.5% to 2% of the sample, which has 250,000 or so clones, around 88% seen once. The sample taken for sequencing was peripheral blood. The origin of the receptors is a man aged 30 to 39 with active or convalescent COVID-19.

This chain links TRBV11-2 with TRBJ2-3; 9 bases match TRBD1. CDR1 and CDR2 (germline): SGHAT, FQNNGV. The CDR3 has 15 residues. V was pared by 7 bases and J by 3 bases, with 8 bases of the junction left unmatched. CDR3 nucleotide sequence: TGTGCCAGCAACTTGGACAGGGGCACGACAGATACGCAGTATTTT. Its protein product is CASNLDRGTTDTQYF.

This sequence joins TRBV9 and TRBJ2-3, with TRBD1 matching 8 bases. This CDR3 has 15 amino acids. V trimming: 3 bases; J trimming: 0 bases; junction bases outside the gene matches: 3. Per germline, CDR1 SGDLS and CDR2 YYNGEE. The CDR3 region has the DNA TGTGCCAGCAGCGGGTGGACAGGGAGCACAGATACGCAGTATTTT. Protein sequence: CASSGWTGSTDTQYF.

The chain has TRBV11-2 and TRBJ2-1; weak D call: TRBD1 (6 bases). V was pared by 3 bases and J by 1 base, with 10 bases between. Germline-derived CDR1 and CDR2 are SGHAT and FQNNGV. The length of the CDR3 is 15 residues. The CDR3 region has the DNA TGTGCCAGCAGCTTCCTCAGGGGATCCTACAATGAGCAGTTCTTC. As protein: CASSFLRGSYNEQFF. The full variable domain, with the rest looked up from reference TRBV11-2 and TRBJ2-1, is EAGVAQSPRYKIIEKRQSVAFWCNPISGHATLYWYQQILGQGPKLLIQFQNNGVVDDSQLPKDRFSAERLKGVDSTLKIQPAKLEDSAVYLCASSFLRGSYNEQFFGPGTRLTVL.

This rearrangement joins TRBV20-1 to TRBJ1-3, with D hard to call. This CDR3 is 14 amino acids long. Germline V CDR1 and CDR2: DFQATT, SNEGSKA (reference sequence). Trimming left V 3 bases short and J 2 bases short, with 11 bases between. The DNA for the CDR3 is TGCAGTGCTAGTGTCACCCAGGCTGGAAACACCATATATTTT. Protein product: CSASVTQAGNTIYF.

CDR3 region: CSVSGSGGYTF. The CDR3 DNA reads TGCAGCGTCTCAGGGTCGGGTGGCTACACCTTC. This chain connects TRBV29-1 to TRBJ1-2, with D possibly being TRBD1 (5 bases). Deletions cut 6 bases from V and 7 bases from J, with 12 bases between. Germline V CDR1 and CDR2: SQVTM, ANQGSEA. The CDR3 runs to 11 residues.

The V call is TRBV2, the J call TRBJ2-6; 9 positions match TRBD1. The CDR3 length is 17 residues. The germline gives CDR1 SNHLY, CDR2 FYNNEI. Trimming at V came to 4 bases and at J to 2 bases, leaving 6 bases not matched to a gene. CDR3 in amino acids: CASSAQTGGAGANVLTF. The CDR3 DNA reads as TGTGCCAGCAGTGCCCAAACAGGGGGCGCTGGGGCCAACGTCCTGACTTTC. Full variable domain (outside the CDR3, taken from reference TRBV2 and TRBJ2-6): EPEVTQTPSHQVTQMGQEVILRCVPISNHLYFYWYRQILGQKVEFLVSFYNNEISEKSEIFDDQFSVERPDGSNFTLKIRSTKLEDSAMYFCASSAQTGGAGANVLTFGAGSRLTVL.

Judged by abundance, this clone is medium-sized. The CDR3, as DNA: TGTGCCAGCAGCTTGCATCAAGACTATAGCAATCAGCCCCAGCATTTT. It yields the protein CASSLHQDYSNQPQHF. The chain recombines TRBV5-6 with TRBJ1-5; D is uncertain. Germline V gives CDR1 SGHDT, CDR2 YYEEEE. V shed 1 base and J shed 0 bases, with 11 bases lying between them. The CDR3 has 16 amino acids.

The chain's CDR3 is CASSHDRATNEKLFF. CDR3 bases: TGTGCCAGCAGCCATGACAGGGCCACTAATGAAAAACTGTTTTTT. The rearrangement uses TRBV11-2 and TRBJ1-4; TRBD1 agrees at 7 bases. The germline CDR1 and CDR2 sequences are SGHAT and FQNNGV. V shed 5 bases and J 2 bases; nucleotides not matched to a gene: 5. The CDR3 length is 15 residues.

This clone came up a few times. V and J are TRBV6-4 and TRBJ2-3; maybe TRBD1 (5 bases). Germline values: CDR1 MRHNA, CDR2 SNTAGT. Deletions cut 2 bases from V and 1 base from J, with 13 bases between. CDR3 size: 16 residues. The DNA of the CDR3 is TGTGCCAGCAGTGACGGGGCGGTGGACGGCACAGATACGCAGTATTTT. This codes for CASSDGAVDGTDTQYF.

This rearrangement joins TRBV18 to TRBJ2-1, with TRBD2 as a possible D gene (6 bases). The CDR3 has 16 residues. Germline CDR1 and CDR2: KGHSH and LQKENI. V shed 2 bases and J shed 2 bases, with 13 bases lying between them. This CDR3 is CASSPYGGVTYNEQFF. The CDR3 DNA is TGTGCCAGCTCACCATATGGCGGGGTGACCTACAATGAGCAGTTCTTC. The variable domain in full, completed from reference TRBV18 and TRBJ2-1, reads NAGVMQNPRHLVRRRGQEARLRCSPMKGHSHVYWYRQLPEEGLKFMVYLQKENIIDESGMPKERFSAEFPKEGPSILRIQQVVRGDSAAYFCASSPYGGVTYNEQFFGPGTRLTVL.

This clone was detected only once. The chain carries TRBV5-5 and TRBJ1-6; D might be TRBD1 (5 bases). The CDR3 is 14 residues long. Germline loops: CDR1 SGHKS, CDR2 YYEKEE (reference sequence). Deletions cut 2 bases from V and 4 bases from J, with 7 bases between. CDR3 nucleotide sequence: TGTGCCAGCAGCTTTAAGGGGTATAATTCACCCCTCCACTTT. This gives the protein CASSFKGYNSPLHF.

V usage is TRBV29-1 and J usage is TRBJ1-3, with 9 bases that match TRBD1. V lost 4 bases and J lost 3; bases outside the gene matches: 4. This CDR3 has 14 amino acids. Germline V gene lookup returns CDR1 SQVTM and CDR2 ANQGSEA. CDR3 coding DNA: TGCAGCGTTGGCCGGGACAGGGATGGAAACACCATATATTTT. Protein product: CSVGRDRDGNTIYF.

DNA for the CDR3: TGCGCCAGCCATTCTGGAAACACCATATATTTT. Protein sequence: CASHSGNTIYF. The V gene is TRBV5-1, the J gene TRBJ1-3; D is undetermined. The germline V gene has CDR1 SGHRS and CDR2 YFSETQ. The length of the CDR3 is 11 residues. V lost 7 bases and J 1 base, leaving 3 bases between the germline ends.

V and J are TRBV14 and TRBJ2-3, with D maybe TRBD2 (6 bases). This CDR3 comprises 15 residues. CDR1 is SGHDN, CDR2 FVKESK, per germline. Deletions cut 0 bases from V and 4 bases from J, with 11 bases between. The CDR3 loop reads CASSQERGIADTQYF. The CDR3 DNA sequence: TGTGCCAGCAGCCAAGAACGCGGGATCGCAGATACGCAGTATTTT. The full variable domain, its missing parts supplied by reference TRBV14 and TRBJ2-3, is EAGVTQFPSHSVIEKGQTVTLRCDPISGHDNLYWYRRVMGKEIKFLLHFVKESKQDESGMPNNRFLAERTGGTYSTLKVQPAELEDSGVYFCASSQERGIADTQYFGPGTRLTVL.

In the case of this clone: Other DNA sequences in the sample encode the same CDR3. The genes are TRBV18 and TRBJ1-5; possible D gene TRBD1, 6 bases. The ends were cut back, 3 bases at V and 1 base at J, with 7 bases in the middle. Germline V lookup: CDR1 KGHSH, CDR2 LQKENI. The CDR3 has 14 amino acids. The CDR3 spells CASSPDRSNQPQHF. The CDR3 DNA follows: TGTGCCAGCTCACCTGACAGGAGCAATCAGCCCCAGCATTTT. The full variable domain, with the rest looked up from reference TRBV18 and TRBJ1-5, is NAGVMQNPRHLVRRRGQEARLRCSPMKGHSHVYWYRQLPEEGLKFMVYLQKENIIDESGMPKERFSAEFPKEGPSILRIQQVVRGDSAAYFCASSPDRSNQPQHFGDGTRLSIL.

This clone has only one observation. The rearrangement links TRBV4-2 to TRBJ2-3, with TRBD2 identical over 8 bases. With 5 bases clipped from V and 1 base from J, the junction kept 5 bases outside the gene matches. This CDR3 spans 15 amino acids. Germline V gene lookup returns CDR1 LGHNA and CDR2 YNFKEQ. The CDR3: CASSNGGGGTDTQYF. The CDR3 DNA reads TGTGCCAGCAGCAACGGGGGGGGCGGCACAGATACGCAGTATTTT.

The CDR3 here is CASSPGGPSNQPQHF. CDR3 in DNA: TGTGCCAGCTCACCGGGGGGACCTAGCAATCAGCCCCAGCATTTT. The V call is TRBV18, the J call TRBJ1-5, with D tentatively TRBD1 (5 bases). The germline V gene has CDR1 KGHSH and CDR2 LQKENI. V lost 3 bases and J lost 0, with 9 bases in between. The CDR3 has 15 residues. The full variable domain, completed using reference TRBV18 and TRBJ1-5, is NAGVMQNPRHLVRRRGQEARLRCSPMKGHSHVYWYRQLPEEGLKFMVYLQKENIIDESGMPKERFSAEFPKEGPSILRIQQVVRGDSAAYFCASSPGGPSNQPQHFGDGTRLSIL.

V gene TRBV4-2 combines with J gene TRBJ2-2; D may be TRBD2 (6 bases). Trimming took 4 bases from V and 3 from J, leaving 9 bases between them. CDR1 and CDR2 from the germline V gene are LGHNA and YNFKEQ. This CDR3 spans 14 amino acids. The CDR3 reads CASSPRGYTGELFF. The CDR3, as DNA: TGTGCCAGCAGCCCCCGGGGGTACACCGGGGAGCTGTTTTTT.

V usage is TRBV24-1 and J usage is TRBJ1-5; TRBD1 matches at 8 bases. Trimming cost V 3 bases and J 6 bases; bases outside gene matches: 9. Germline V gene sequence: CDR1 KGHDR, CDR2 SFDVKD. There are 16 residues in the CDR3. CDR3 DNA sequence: TGTGCCACCAGTGATGAACAGGGGGGGCTCGGTCAGCCCCAGCATTTT. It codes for CATSDEQGGLGQPQHF.

The CDR3 region is CASSKGQSYEQYF. The CDR3 nucleotides read TGTGCCAGCAGTAAGGGACAGAGCTACGAGCAGTACTTC. The chain combines TRBV27 with TRBJ2-7, with 7 bases that match TRBD1. Germline CDR1 reads MNHEY; CDR2 reads SMNVEV (reference sequence). J lost 3 bases, V lost 5 bases, and 4 bases had no gene match. This CDR3 comprises 13 residues.

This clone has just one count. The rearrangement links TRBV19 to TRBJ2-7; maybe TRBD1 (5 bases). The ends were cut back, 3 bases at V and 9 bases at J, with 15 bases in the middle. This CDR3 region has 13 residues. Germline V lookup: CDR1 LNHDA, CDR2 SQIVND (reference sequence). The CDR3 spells CASSIGALRGQYF. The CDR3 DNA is TGTGCCAGTAGTATTGGGGCTCTACGTGGGCAGTACTTC.

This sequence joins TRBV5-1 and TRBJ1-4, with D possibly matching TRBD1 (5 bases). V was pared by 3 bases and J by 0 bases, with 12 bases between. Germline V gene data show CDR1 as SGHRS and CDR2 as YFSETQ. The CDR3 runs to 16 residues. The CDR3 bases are TGCGCCAGCAGCTCCGGAGACAGTTCAACTAATGAAAAACTGTTTTTT. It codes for CASSSGDSSTNEKLFF.

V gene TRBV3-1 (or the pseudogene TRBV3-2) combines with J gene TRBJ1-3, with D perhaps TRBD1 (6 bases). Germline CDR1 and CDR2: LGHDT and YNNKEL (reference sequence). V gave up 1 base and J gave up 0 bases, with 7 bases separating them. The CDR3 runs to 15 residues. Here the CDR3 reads CASSQGTASGNTIYF. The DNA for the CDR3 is TGTGCCAGCAGCCAAGGGACAGCCTCTGGAAACACCATATATTTT.

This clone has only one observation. The chain's CDR3 is CASSFPANYGYTF. In nucleotides, the CDR3 is TGTGCCAGCAGCTTCCCGGCTAACTATGGCTACACCTTC. The chain couples TRBV5-6 to TRBJ1-2; no definite D call. Germline-derived CDR1 and CDR2 are SGHDT and YYEEEE. This CDR3 comprises 13 residues. Between the trimmed V and J ends, which lost 2 bases and 0 bases, there was a span of 5 bases.

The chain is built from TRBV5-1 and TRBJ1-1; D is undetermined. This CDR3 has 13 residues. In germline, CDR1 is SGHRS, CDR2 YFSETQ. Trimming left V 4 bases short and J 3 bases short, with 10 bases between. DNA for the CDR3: TGCGCCAGCAGCCCTCACGGGGACACTGAAGCTTTCTTT. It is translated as CASSPHGDTEAFF. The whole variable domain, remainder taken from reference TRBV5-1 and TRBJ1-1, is KAGVTQTPRYLIKTRGQQVTLSCSPISGHRSVSWYQQTPGQGLQFLFEYFSETQRNKGNFPGRFSGRQFSNSRSEMNVSTLELGDSALYLCASSPHGDTEAFFGQGTRLTVV.

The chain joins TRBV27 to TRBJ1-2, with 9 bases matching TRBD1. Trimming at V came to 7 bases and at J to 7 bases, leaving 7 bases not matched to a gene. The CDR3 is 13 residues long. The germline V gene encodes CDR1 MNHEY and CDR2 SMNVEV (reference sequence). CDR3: CASTTGQGVGYTF. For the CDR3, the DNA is TGTGCCAGCACGACGGGACAGGGCGTTGGCTACACCTTC.